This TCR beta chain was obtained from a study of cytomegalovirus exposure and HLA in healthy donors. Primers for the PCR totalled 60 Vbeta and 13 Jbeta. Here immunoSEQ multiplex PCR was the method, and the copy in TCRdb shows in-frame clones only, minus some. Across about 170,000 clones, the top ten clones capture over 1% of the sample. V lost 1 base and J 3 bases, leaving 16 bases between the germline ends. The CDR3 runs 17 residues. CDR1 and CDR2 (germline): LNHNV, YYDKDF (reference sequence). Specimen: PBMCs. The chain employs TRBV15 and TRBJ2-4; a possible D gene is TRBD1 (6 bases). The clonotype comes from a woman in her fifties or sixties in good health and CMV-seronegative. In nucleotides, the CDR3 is TGTGCCACCAGCAGAGGTCGCGCAGGGGAAGACAAAAACATTCAGTACTTC. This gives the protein CATSRGRAGEDKNIQYF.